Each of the 18 T cell receptor beta chains below was sequenced from the same sample in a study of cytomegalovirus exposure and HLA in healthy donors. The study ran its PCR with 60 Vbeta and 13 Jbeta primers. Libraries were prepared by immunoSEQ multiplex PCR; TCRdb keeps only in-frame clonotypes and omits some of them. The sample lists 150,000 to 200,000 clones, around four fifths seen once, with 4.1% in the top ten. Sequenced material: PBMCs. Receptors were obtained from a man in his fifties in good health and CMV-seropositive.

Regarding this clone: Different DNA sequences within this sample yield the same CDR3. The chain combines TRBV27 with TRBJ1-1; a possible D gene is TRBD1 (5 bases). The germline V and J ends were trimmed by 2 bases and 5 bases, with 12 bases remaining between them. Germline V gives CDR1 MNHEY, CDR2 SMNVEV (reference sequence). The CDR3 has 14 amino acids. CDR3 amino acids: CASSLGGARTEAFF. CDR3 DNA sequence: TGTGCCAGCAGTTTAGGAGGGGCTCGGACTGAAGCTTTCTTT.

The genes are TRBV28 and TRBJ1-5; TRBD1 aligns across 9 bases. Per the germline V gene, CDR1 is MDHEN and CDR2 is SYDVKM. J gave up 6 bases and V 2 bases, and 2 bases lay outside the gene matches. The CDR3 is made up of 14 amino acids. CDR3 in DNA: TGTGCCAGCAGTTTAACAGGGGGCGGTCAGCCCCAGCATTTT. Encoded protein: CASSLTGGGQPQHF.

The chain recombines TRBV5-1 with TRBJ2-3; D is possibly TRBD2 (6 bases). Trimming took 0 bases from V and 1 from J, leaving 18 bases between them. Germline CDR1 is SGHRS and CDR2 is YFSETQ. There are 18 residues in the CDR3. The CDR3 loop reads CASSLVSSFVAGTDTQYF. CDR3 coding DNA: TGCGCCAGCAGCTTGGTGAGCTCCTTTGTAGCGGGCACAGATACGCAGTATTTT.

The chain has TRBV2 and TRBJ2-7, with 10 bases matching TRBD1. The CDR3 extends over 15 amino acids. CDR1 is SNHLY and CDR2 is FYNNEI in the germline V gene. Unmatched junction bases numbered 8, after V lost 6 bases and J lost 3 bases. The CDR3 loop is CASSRDRGLIYEQYF. The CDR3 nucleotides read TGTGCCAGCAGCAGAGACAGGGGGCTAATCTACGAGCAGTACTTC.

The J gene is TRBJ1-2, the V gene TRBV5-4; TRBD1 matches at 11 bases. The V segment lost 3 bases and the J segment 8 bases; nucleotides outside the gene matches: 6. CDR1 is SGHNT, CDR2 YYREEE, per germline (reference sequence). The CDR3 is made up of 14 amino acids. CDR3 sequence (DNA): TGTGCCAGCAGCTCCGGACAGGGGGCGTTAGGCTACACCTTC. It encodes CASSSGQGALGYTF. The full variable domain, rest sourced from reference TRBV5-4 and TRBJ1-2, is ETGVTQSPTHLIKTRGQQVTLRCSSQSGHNTVSWYQQALGQGPQFIFQYYREEENGRGNFPPRFSGLQFPNYSSELNVNALELDDSALYLCASSSGQGALGYTFGSGTRLTVV.

This rearrangement joins TRBV7-5 to TRBJ2-1; the D call in the table, TRBD2, was not verified against the DNA. TRBV7-5 is a pseudogene locus. The CDR3 length is 14 residues. The CDR3: CARSFPSGSYEQFF. DNA of the CDR3: TGTGCCAGAAGCTTTCCTAGCGGGAGTTATGAGCAGTTCTTC.

This clone was observed a few times. The chain is built from TRBV6-5 and TRBJ1-2; D is unclear. The V end lost 6 bases, the J end lost 7 bases, and 15 bases lay between the germline ends. CDR1 MNHEY and CDR2 SVGAGI come from the germline V gene. The CDR3 is 13 amino acids. CDR3 residues: CASRSTGEGGYTF. The CDR3 DNA follows: TGTGCCAGCAGAAGCACCGGGGAGGGTGGCTACACCTTC.

The table lists this clone with a few counts. J is TRBJ1-4 and V is TRBV9; TRBD1 matches at 7 bases. Germline loops: CDR1 SGDLS, CDR2 YYNGEE. The CDR3 contains 15 residues. V lost 2 bases, J lost 3 bases, and 4 bases stayed unmatched. The CDR3 DNA reads TGTGCCAGCAGCGTCCACAGGGGATCTAATGAAAAACTGTTTTTT. This translates into CASSVHRGSNEKLFF.

The chain carries TRBV29-1 and TRBJ2-1; the match to TRBD2 covers 9 bases. This CDR3 is built from 14 residues. Germline-derived CDR1 and CDR2 are SQVTM and ANQGSEA. The V segment lost 6 bases and the J segment 4 bases; nucleotides outside the gene matches: 7. The DNA of the CDR3 is TGCAGCGTGGGCCTAGCGGGAAAATACAATGAGCAGTTCTTC. This codes for CSVGLAGKYNEQFF.

This sequence joins TRBV13 and TRBJ2-3, with D perhaps matching TRBD2 (5 bases). Germline V CDR1 and CDR2: PRHDT, FYEKMQ (reference sequence). The CDR3 runs 11 residues. Deletions cut 3 bases from V and 9 bases from J, with 7 bases between. CDR3 sequence reads: CASSLTGTQYF. The CDR3 DNA reads as TGTGCCAGCAGCTTGACGGGAACGCAGTATTTT.

The J gene is TRBJ2-7, the V gene TRBV5-6, with a possible D match to TRBD1 (5 bases). Germline V CDR1 and CDR2: SGHDT, YYEEEE. The CDR3 totals 13 residues. V lost 0 bases and J lost 9, with 13 bases in between. CDR3 protein: CASSLGGRAGQYF. The CDR3 DNA follows: TGTGCCAGCAGCTTGGGGGGCAGGGCTGGGCAGTACTTC.

Notes on this clone: One end of the junction is discordant with germline, which a read error may explain. The chain employs TRBV4-3 and TRBJ2-2, with 7 bases identical to TRBD2. The CDR3 length is 15 residues. CDR1 is LGHNA and CDR2 is YSLEER in the germline V gene. The CDR3 sequence: CASSQDSGRAGELFF. The CDR3 nucleotides read TGCGCCAGCAGCCAAGATAGCGGGCGAGCCGGGGAGTTGTTTTTT.

J is TRBJ2-1 and V is TRBV6-5, with D perhaps matching TRBD1 (5 bases). CDR3 length equals 15 residues. V lost 3 bases to trimming and J lost 0 bases, with 9 bases between them. Germline CDR1 is MNHEY and CDR2 is SVGAGI. CDR3 loop: CASSYGADSYNEQFF. CDR3 nucleotides: TGTGCCAGCAGTTATGGGGCAGACTCCTACAATGAGCAGTTCTTC.

V and J are TRBV7-9 and TRBJ1-3, with 9 bases lining up with TRBD1. V lost 3 bases to trimming and J lost 5 bases; unmatched junction nucleotides: 2. Germline-derived CDR1 and CDR2 are SEHNR and FQNEAQ (reference sequence). There are 14 residues in the CDR3. This chain's CDR3 is CASSFGTGRNTIYF. CDR3 sequence (DNA): TGTGCCAGCAGCTTTGGGACAGGGAGAAACACCATATATTTT. Full variable domain (missing parts from reference TRBV7-9 and TRBJ1-3): DTGVSQNPRHKITKRGQNVTFRCDPISEHNRLYWYRQTLGQGPEFLTYFQNEAQLEKSRLLSDRFSAERPKGSFSTLEIQRTEQGDSAMYLCASSFGTGRNTIYFGEGSWLTVV.

This clone was detected once. The chain employs TRBV7-3 and TRBJ2-1, with D maybe TRBD2 (7 bases). Between the trimmed V and J ends, which lost 2 bases and 4 bases, there was a span of 12 bases. CDR3 length: 15 residues. The V gene's germline CDR1 is SGHTA and CDR2 FQGTGA. In DNA, the CDR3 is TGTGCCAGCAGCTTAGACGGGGGGACATACAATGAGCAGTTCTTC. Its protein is CASSLDGGTYNEQFF.

This clone occurred once. V is TRBV28 and J is TRBJ1-5; no clear D. The CDR3 contains 12 residues. CDR1 is MDHEN, CDR2 SYDVKM, per germline. Trimming took off 5 bases at V and 11 bases at J, with 13 bases between the two ends. The CDR3 sequence: CASSNTLGAQHF. Here the CDR3 DNA reads TGTGCCAGCAGTAACACCCTCGGGGCCCAGCATTTT.

The J gene is TRBJ2-7, the V gene TRBV5-4, with a possible D match to TRBD1 (6 bases). Germline CDR1 is SGHNT and CDR2 is YYREEE (reference sequence). Deletions cut 1 base from V and 3 bases from J, with 17 bases between. The length of the CDR3 is 16 residues. Here the CDR3 DNA reads TGTGCCAGCAGCTTGTATGAGACAGGCCCCAGCTACGAGCAGTACTTC. This encodes CASSLYETGPSYEQYF. The full variable domain, with the rest looked up from reference TRBV5-4 and TRBJ2-7, is ETGVTQSPTHLIKTRGQQVTLRCSSQSGHNTVSWYQQALGQGPQFIFQYYREEENGRGNFPPRFSGLQFPNYSSELNVNALELDDSALYLCASSLYETGPSYEQYFGPGTRLTVT.

This clone is a singleton in its sample. The rearrangement uses TRBV6-1 and TRBJ1-2; D may be TRBD1 (5 bases). V was shortened by 2 bases and J by 8 bases, with 12 bases between the two germline ends. From germline, CDR1 is MNHNS and CDR2 SASEGT. There are 13 residues in the CDR3. CDR3 protein: CASSETGVRGYTF. CDR3 bases: TGTGCCAGCAGTGAAACAGGAGTTCGCGGCTACACCTTC.